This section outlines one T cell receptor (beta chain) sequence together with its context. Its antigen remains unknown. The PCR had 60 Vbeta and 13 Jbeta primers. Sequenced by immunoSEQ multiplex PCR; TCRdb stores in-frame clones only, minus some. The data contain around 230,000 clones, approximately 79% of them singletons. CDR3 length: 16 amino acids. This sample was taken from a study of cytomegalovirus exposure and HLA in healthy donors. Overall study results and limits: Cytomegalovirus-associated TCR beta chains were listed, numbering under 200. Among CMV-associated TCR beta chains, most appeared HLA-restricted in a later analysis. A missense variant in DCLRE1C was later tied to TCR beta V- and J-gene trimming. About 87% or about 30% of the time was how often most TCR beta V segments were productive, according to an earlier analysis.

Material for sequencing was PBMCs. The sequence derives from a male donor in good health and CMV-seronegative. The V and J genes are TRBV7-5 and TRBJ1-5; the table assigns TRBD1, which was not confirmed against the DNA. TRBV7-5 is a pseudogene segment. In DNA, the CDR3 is TGTGTCAGAAGTCGCACTATGCCAGGGGGCGATCAGCCCCAGCATTTT. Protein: CVRSRTMPGGDQPQHF.